This entry features one T cell receptor beta chain sequence. The data were taken from a study of cytomegalovirus exposure and HLA in healthy donors. PCR involved 60 Vbeta and 13 Jbeta primers. TCRdb's table, derived via immunoSEQ multiplex PCR, lists solely in-frame clones and lacks some. The data show around 120,000 clones, with 70% to 80% seen just once and roughly 2% held by the top ten. V shed 6 bases, J shed 0 bases, and the junction held 7 bases outside the gene matches. The CDR3 totals 16 residues. Germline V lookup: CDR1 SGHDN, CDR2 FVKESK. The receptor was isolated from a man in his late teens or twenties in good health and CMV-seronegative. The specimen was PBMCs. This chain uses TRBV14 with TRBJ2-7; 11 nucleotides agree with TRBD2. The CDR3 coding sequence is TGTGCCAGCAGACCTACTAGCGGGGGATTCTCCTACGAGCAGTACTTC. Protein sequence: CASRPTSGGFSYEQYF.